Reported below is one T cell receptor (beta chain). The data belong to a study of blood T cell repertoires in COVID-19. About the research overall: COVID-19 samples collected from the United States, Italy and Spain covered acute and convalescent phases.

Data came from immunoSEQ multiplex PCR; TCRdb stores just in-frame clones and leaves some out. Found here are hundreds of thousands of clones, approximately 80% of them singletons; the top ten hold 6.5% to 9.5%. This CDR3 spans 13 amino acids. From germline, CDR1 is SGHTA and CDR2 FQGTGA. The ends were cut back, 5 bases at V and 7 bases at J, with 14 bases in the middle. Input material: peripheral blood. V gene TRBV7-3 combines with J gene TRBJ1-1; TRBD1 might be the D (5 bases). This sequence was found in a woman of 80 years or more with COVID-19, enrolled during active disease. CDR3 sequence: CASSPEWGREAFF. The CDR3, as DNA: TGTGCCAGCAGCCCGGAGTGGGGCCGTGAAGCTTTCTTT.